Presented here are 7 T cell receptor beta chains from one specimen sequenced in a study of beta chain features in type 1 diabetes. Every isolated RNA sample was fully reverse transcribed, so sequencing captured expressed TCRB transcripts. Sequencing used immunoSEQ multiplex PCR; TCRdb keeps in-frame clones, though not all of them. The sample shows under 950,000 clones, roughly 15% of them seen only once. The sample consisted of naive CD4+ T cells from blood. The receptor set was obtained from a woman aged 18-29 years in good health.

This clone has more than one count but fewer than ten. J is TRBJ2-1 and V is TRBV7-2; 10 bases fit TRBD2. The V gene end was trimmed by 4 bases and the J gene end by 14 bases; junction bases not matched to a gene: 17. The CDR3 contains 16 residues. Germline V gene sequence: CDR1 SGHTA, CDR2 FQGNSA. The CDR3: CASSSTPLAGGLLEFF. In DNA, the CDR3 is TGTGCCAGCAGCTCGACCCCATTAGCGGGAGGCCTCCTAGAGTTCTTC.

The rearrangement uses TRBV7-2 and TRBJ2-2; no firm D call. The V end lost 2 bases, the J end lost 6 bases, and 13 bases lay between the germline ends. The CDR3 has 15 residues. Germline V CDR1 and CDR2: SGHTA, FQGNSA. The chain's CDR3 is CASSLSSLRAGELFF. The CDR3 coding sequence is TGTGCCAGCAGCTTATCGTCCTTAAGGGCCGGGGAGCTGTTTTTT.

This clone has a handful of counts. The chain recombines TRBV2 with TRBJ1-5; 7 nucleotides align to TRBD1. The CDR3 has 13 amino acids. V gave up 4 bases and J gave up 7 bases; unmatched junction bases: 4. Germline CDR1 reads SNHLY; CDR2 reads FYNNEI. The CDR3 is CASSGTGRQPQHF. The CDR3 region has the DNA TGTGCCAGCAGTGGGACAGGAAGGCAGCCCCAGCATTTT. The entire variable domain, with the rest obtained from reference TRBV2 and TRBJ1-5, is as follows: EPEVTQTPSHQVTQMGQEVILRCVPISNHLYFYWYRQILGQKVEFLVSFYNNEISEKSEIFDDQFSVERPDGSNFTLKIRSTKLEDSAMYFCASSGTGRQPQHFGDGTRLSIL.

In the case of this clone: At one of its ends the junction is not consistent with the germline gene, which may arise from a read error. This rearrangement joins TRBV11-2 to TRBJ2-7; 9 nucleotides agree with TRBD1. The length of the CDR3 is 15 residues. Looked up from germline, CDR1 is SGHAT and CDR2 is FQNNGV. The CDR3 protein is CASSPMPGQGFVLVF. For the CDR3, the DNA is TGTGCCAGCAGCCCTATGCCGGGACAGGGTTTTGTTTTAGTCTTC.

A few counts support this clone. The chain is built from TRBV18 and TRBJ2-7; possible D gene TRBD1, 5 bases. CDR1 is KGHSH and CDR2 is LQKENI in the germline V gene. The CDR3 covers 14 residues. V was pared by 3 bases and J by 4 bases, with 13 bases between. CDR3: CASSPQTESYEQYF. CDR3 in DNA: TGTGCCAGCTCACCGCAGACAGAGAGTTACGAGCAGTACTTC.

As for this clone: The junction differs from germline at one of its ends, possibly a read error. The chain links TRBV18 to TRBJ2-2, with D perhaps TRBD2 (6 bases). CDR3 length: 15 amino acids. In germline, CDR1 is KGHSH, CDR2 LQKENI. CDR3 protein: CASSPRGVSGGELLF. CDR3 in DNA: TGTGCCAGCTCACCACGGGGCGTGTCAGGAGGGGAGCTGCTTTTT.

The chain recombines TRBV29-1 with TRBJ2-3, with D unclear. The germline V and J ends were trimmed by 3 bases and 4 bases, with 11 bases remaining between them. This CDR3 has 13 residues. CDR1 and CDR2 from the germline V gene are SQVTM and ANQGSEA. The CDR3 loop reads CSVDRPASDTQYF. In nucleotides, the CDR3 is TGCAGCGTTGATCGGCCAGCCTCAGATACGCAGTATTTT.